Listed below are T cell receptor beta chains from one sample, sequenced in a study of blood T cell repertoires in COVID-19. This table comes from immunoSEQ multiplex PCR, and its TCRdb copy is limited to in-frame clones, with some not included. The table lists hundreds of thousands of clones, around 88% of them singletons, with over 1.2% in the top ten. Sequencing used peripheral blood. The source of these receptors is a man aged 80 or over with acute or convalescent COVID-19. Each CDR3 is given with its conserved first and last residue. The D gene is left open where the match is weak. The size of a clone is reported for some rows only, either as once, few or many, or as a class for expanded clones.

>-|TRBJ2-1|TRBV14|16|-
CASSPRLGQPYNEQFF
TGTGCCAGCAGCCCTAGGTTGGGACAACCCTACAATGAGCAGTTCTTC
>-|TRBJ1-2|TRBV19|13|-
CASGRPNNYGYTF
TGTGCCAGTGGCAGGCCGAATAACTATGGCTACACCTTC
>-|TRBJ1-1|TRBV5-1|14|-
CASSADSMNTEAFF
TGCGCCAGCAGCGCGGACAGTATGAACACTGAAGCTTTCTTT
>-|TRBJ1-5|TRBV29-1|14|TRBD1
CSVVWDSLNQPQHF
TGCAGCGTTGTATGGGACAGCCTCAATCAGCCCCAGCATTTT
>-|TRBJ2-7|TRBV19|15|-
CASSLAWGVFYEQYF
TGTGCCAGTAGTCTCGCATGGGGAGTCTTCTACGAGCAGTACTTC
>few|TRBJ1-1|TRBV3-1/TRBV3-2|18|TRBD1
CASSPLPQGPHMNTEAFF
TGTGCCAGCAGCCCCCTCCCACAGGGGCCCCACATGAACACTGAAGCTTTCTTT
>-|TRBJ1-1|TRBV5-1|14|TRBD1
CASSLRQGDTEAFF
TGCGCCAGCAGCTTGAGGCAGGGGGACACTGAAGCTTTCTTT
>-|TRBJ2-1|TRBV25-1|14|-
CASSKENSYNEQFF
TGTGCCAGCAGCAAAGAGAACTCCTACAATGAGCAGTTCTTC
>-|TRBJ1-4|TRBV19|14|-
CASTPTGPNEKLFF
TGTGCCAGTACCCCGACAGGCCCTAATGAAAAACTGTTTTTT
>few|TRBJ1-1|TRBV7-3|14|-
CASSLGPTNTEAFF
TGTGCCAGCAGCCTTGGGCCGACGAACACTGAAGCTTTCTTT
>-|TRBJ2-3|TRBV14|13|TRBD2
CASSQGLAETQYF
TGTGCCAGCAGCCAAGGCCTAGCGGAGACGCAGTATTTT
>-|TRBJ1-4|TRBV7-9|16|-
CASSSRPGRGNEKLFF
TGTGCCAGCAGCTCACGACCTGGGAGGGGCAATGAAAAACTGTTTTTT
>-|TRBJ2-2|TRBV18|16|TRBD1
CASSPGTGAPVGELFF
TGTGCCAGCTCACCAGGGACAGGGGCGCCTGTCGGGGAGCTGTTTTTT
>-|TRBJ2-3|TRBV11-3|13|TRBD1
CASSRGQGDTQYF
TGTGCCAGCAGCCGCGGACAGGGGGATACGCAGTATTTT
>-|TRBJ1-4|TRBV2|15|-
CASSALTGREEKLFF
TGTGCCAGCAGCGCCTTGACAGGCCGAGAGGAAAAACTGTTTTTT
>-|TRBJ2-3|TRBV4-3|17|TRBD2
CASSQDLAGWSTDTQYF
TGCGCCAGCAGCCAAGATCTAGCGGGATGGAGCACAGATACGCAGTATTTT
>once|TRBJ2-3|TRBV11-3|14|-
CASSSGRGTDTQYF
TGTGCCAGCAGCTCAGGGCGCGGCACAGATACGCAGTATTTT
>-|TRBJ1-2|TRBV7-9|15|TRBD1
CASSLKGTVNYGYTF
TGTGCCAGCAGCTTAAAAGGGACAGTCAACTATGGCTACACCTTC
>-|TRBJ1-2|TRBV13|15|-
CASSLVAQGIYGYTF
TGTGCCAGCAGCTTAGTGGCGCAGGGGATATATGGCTACACCTTC
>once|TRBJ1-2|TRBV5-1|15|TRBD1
CASSLDGTGSLGYTF
TGCGCCAGCAGCTTGGACGGGACAGGGTCGCTTGGCTACACCTTC